This T cell receptor beta chain was recorded in a study of T cell responses to AZD1222 COVID-19 vaccine (dated by TCRdb to the early 2020s). Looking at the study overall: AZD1222 recipients given second doses at about 4 weeks or at about 12 weeks were pooled, since spike-specific TCR depth and breadth were not found to differ between the two schedules. Trial participants were enrolled into age subgroups of 18-55, 56-69 and 70-plus years, which contained 148, 28 and 57 TCR-sequenced participants, respectively. TCR sequencing covered over 230 trial participants: 200 to 210 given two doses of AZD1222 and 26 given two doses of MenACWY control vaccine.

General findings and caveats noted by the study authors: Most participants were white British and females outnumbered males, and the authors suggested that clonal diversity may have been underestimated. Conclusions about previously exposed vaccinees were limited because only six AZD1222 recipients were SARS-CoV-2 seropositive at baseline. The 56-69-year group was small, and its depth increase did not reach significance, likely because of low power. Spike-specific TCR breadth and depth rose significantly after two AZD1222 doses compared with day 0 and with MenACWY recipients. Reportedly, close to half of the unique spike-specific TCRs recognized epitopes lying outside the regions that are mutated in the B.1.351 and B.1.1.7 variants. Vaccine-associated CD4 TCRs spanned the whole spike protein, with dominant responses in regions 160-218 and 743-854. No day 14 peak-response samples were available, so repertoires were characterized only after the peak T cell response.

Concerning this clone: Its antigen has not been determined. No much larger clonotype is one base removed from it; base qualities were not supplied.

The time point label on this specimen signifies: baseline before first vaccination. The vaccinee samples were drawn from two UK trials, COV001 and COV002, one of which was a single-blind randomized controlled phase 2/3 trial testing AZD1222 (ChAdOx1 nCoV-19) in healthy adults. For TCRbeta chain sequencing, PBMC samples from trial participants were taken at day 0 and at day 28 after the second dose. The CDR3 regions of human TCRbeta chains were analyzed by immunosequencing. The original methods were these. Repertoire TCRs were checked for matches against a reference library of SARS-CoV-2-specific TCRs that had been generated using the MIRA antigen-specificity platform. Breadth was defined as the fraction of unique TCRs that were SARS-CoV-2-associated. Depth was defined as the fraction of total T cells that were SARS-CoV-2-associated. Using the MIRA data, each spike-specific TCR was assigned both to the spike region to which the TCR was reactive and to a CD4 or CD8 class. Log10-transformed breadth and depth values were compared by one-way ANOVA with Sidak's multiple comparisons tests. Imported from immuneACCESS, the table was reduced by TCRdb to in-frame sequences with V and J called. These copies leave out some clones; in studies compared against another copy, an unresolved V gene accounts for under half, and the cause of the remainder is not known. Clone size and V and J calls were adopted from that table, with D and trimming inferred from the DNA. The sample yields tens of thousands of clones; under 85% were counted once. The ten largest clones represent about 50% of the sample.

The CDR3 has 14 amino acids, counting the end cysteine and phenylalanine. The sequence is cut down to CDR3 DNA, 42 bases in frame from base 1. Here V drops 3 bases and J drops 2 bases, and the junction holds 0 bases not matched to any gene. The CDR1 and CDR2 encoded by the germline V gene are SQVTM and ANQGSEA. The receptor was isolated from an adult in good health. The rearranged chain carries TRBV29-1 and TRBJ2-6; TRBD2 matches 8 bases in the middle. Sequenced here: peripheral blood, sampled on day 0 of AZD1222 vaccination. The CDR3: CSVDGGAGANVLTF. Read as DNA, the sequence is TGCAGCGTTGACGGGGGGGCTGGGGCCAACGTCCTGACTTTC.